The next 17 T cell receptor beta chains were all read from a single sample in a study of cytomegalovirus exposure and HLA in healthy donors. Both 60 Vbeta primers and 13 Jbeta primers went into the PCR. Some clones are missing from TCRdb's copy, which holds only in-frame ones; the method was immunoSEQ multiplex PCR. The data show about 150,000 clones, roughly 80% seen once. Sample: PBMCs. The receptor source for this set is a male donor in good health and CMV-seronegative.

The V call is TRBV11-2, the J call TRBJ1-1; D is possibly TRBD1 (6 bases). Germline V gives CDR1 SGHAT, CDR2 FQNNGV. V shed 1 base and J shed 3 bases, with 15 bases lying between them. The length of the CDR3 is 16 residues. The CDR3: CASSLVAGGADTEAFF. CDR3 sequence (DNA): TGTGCCAGCAGCTTAGTGGCGGGGGGGGCGGACACTGAAGCTTTCTTT.

The chain couples TRBV7-9 to TRBJ2-4; 8 nucleotides match TRBD1. In germline, CDR1 is SEHNR, CDR2 FQNEAQ (reference sequence). This CDR3 contains 18 residues. Trimming cost V 1 base and J 0 bases; bases outside gene matches: 8. The CDR3 DNA reads as TGTGCCAGCAGCTTAGGGCAGGGGGCCCTTTTAGCCAAAAACATTCAGTACTTC. Amino acids: CASSLGQGALLAKNIQYF.

The chain combines TRBV10-3 with TRBJ2-1; 13 nucleotides align to TRBD2. V was clipped by 6 bases and J by 9 bases; unmatched bases: 11. The germline gives CDR1 ENHRY, CDR2 SYGVKD. The CDR3 totals 16 residues. The CDR3 loop reads CAIRVTSGRVLGEQFF. In nucleotides, the CDR3 is TGTGCCATCAGGGTAACTAGCGGGAGGGTCCTCGGTGAGCAGTTCTTC.

This chain connects TRBV5-1 to TRBJ1-1; TRBD1 matches at 11 bases. J lost 1 base, V lost 5 bases, and 7 bases had no gene match. Germline V gives CDR1 SGHRS, CDR2 YFSETQ. The CDR3 is made up of 16 amino acids. The DNA of the CDR3 is TGCGCCAGCAGGATGGGACAGGGGGAATCGAACACTGAAGCTTTCTTT. This gives the protein CASRMGQGESNTEAFF.

The rearrangement joins TRBV28 to TRBJ1-5; 12 bases fit TRBD1. This CDR3 is built from 15 residues. V lost 8 bases and J lost 6; bases outside the gene matches: 8. Germline V gene data show CDR1 as MDHEN and CDR2 as SYDVKM. CDR3 in amino acids: CASLFGTGGVQPQHF. The CDR3 DNA reads TGTGCCAGCCTATTCGGGACAGGGGGCGTTCAGCCCCAGCATTTT. Variable domain in full (rest from reference TRBV28 and TRBJ1-5): DVKVTQSSRYLVKRTGEKVFLECVQDMDHENMFWYRQDPGLGLRLIYFSYDVKMKEKGDIPEGYSVSREKKERFSLILESASTNQTSMYLCASLFGTGGVQPQHFGDGTRLSIL.

This chain uses TRBV7-9 with TRBJ2-7, with D possibly being TRBD1 (6 bases). CDR1 is SEHNR, CDR2 FQNEAQ, per germline (reference sequence). V was clipped by 5 bases and J by 0 bases, with 17 bases between them. This CDR3 is 16 amino acids long. The CDR3 sequence is CASSDRIQGNSYEQYF. The CDR3 DNA is TGTGCCAGCAGCGACAGAATACAGGGAAACTCCTACGAGCAGTACTTC.

This clone showed up just a few times. Other DNA variants within this sample encode the same CDR3. V and J are TRBV2 and TRBJ2-4, with D uncertain. V was shortened by 3 bases and J by 3 bases, with 3 bases between the two germline ends. Germline CDR1 and CDR2: SNHLY and FYNNEI. CDR3 size: 12 residues. The CDR3 loop is CASSDSKNIQYF. DNA of the CDR3: TGTGCCAGCAGTGACAGCAAAAACATTCAGTACTTC.

This clone was seen a single time. J is TRBJ2-7 and V is TRBV18, with 9 bases lining up with TRBD2. CDR1 and CDR2 from the germline V gene are KGHSH and LQKENI. V was clipped by 3 bases and J by 0 bases; unmatched bases: 6. This CDR3 comprises 16 residues. The CDR3 DNA reads TGTGCCAGCTCACCTAAAGCGGGGGGAAGCTCCTACGAGCAGTACTTC. This codes for CASSPKAGGSSYEQYF.

The CDR3 DNA follows: TGCAGCGTTGAAGACGAGACGGGTCCAGCCTACGAGCAGTACTTC. Protein sequence: CSVEDETGPAYEQYF. The gene calls are TRBV29-1 and TRBJ2-7; no reliable D call. V lost 0 bases to trimming and J lost 2 bases, with 14 bases between them. Germline V gene lookup returns CDR1 SQVTM and CDR2 ANQGSEA. The CDR3 covers 15 residues.

The J gene is TRBJ2-5, the V gene TRBV10-3; TRBD1 matches 12 bases. This CDR3 is built from 17 residues. From germline, CDR1 is ENHRY and CDR2 SYGVKD. V trimming: 5 bases; J trimming: 0 bases; junction bases outside the gene matches: 7. The CDR3 nucleotides are TGTGCCATCAGTCCTGAGGGGACAGGGGGCTACCAAGAGACCCAGTACTTC. This encodes CAISPEGTGGYQETQYF.

The V call is TRBV18, the J call TRBJ2-7; TRBD1 matches 10 bases. The CDR3 is 15 amino acids. Germline CDR1 and CDR2: KGHSH and LQKENI. After removal of 5 bases from V and 2 bases from J, the junction contained 6 bases not matched to a gene. CDR3 nucleotides: TGTGCCAGCTCATACGGACAGGGGGTTACCTACGAGCAGTACTTC. This translates into CASSYGQGVTYEQYF.

The chain uses TRBV28 and TRBJ2-7, with no clear D. V was trimmed by 6 bases and J by 2 bases, leaving 17 bases between them. Germline CDR1 reads MDHEN; CDR2 reads SYDVKM. The CDR3 length is 15 residues. CDR3: CASRPTEEFPYEQYF. CDR3 bases: TGTGCCAGCAGACCAACCGAGGAGTTCCCCTACGAGCAGTACTTC.

The chain has TRBV2 and TRBJ1-6; 8 positions agree with TRBD1. Germline assignment: CDR1 SNHLY and CDR2 FYNNEI. V lost 3 bases to trimming and J lost 4 bases; unmatched junction nucleotides: 11. The CDR3 runs to 18 residues. DNA of the CDR3: TGTGCCAGCAGTGACCTCGGACAGGGCCAACTTTATAATTCACCCCTCCACTTT. Its protein product is CASSDLGQGQLYNSPLHF.

This chain links TRBV7-9 with TRBJ2-5; 7 bases are shared with TRBD2. The DNA end is a closer match to TRBJ2-7, so the J assignment may be wrong. CDR1 and CDR2 (germline): SEHNR, FQNEAQ (reference sequence). The CDR3 loop spans 13 amino acids. CDR3 DNA sequence: TGTGCCAGCAGCCTGGGGGGGACGTACGAGCAGTACTTC. Translated: CASSLGGTYEQYF.

The chain links TRBV28 to TRBJ2-7, with TRBD2 matching 8 bases. The germline gives CDR1 MDHEN, CDR2 SYDVKM. The CDR3 covers 13 residues. Trimming cost V 6 bases and J 2 bases; bases outside gene matches: 3. The DNA of the CDR3 is TGTGCCAGCAGAAGCGGGAGAGCCTACGAGCAGTACTTC. Translated: CASRSGRAYEQYF.

This clone appeared a single time. The chain uses TRBV28 and TRBJ2-7, with D perhaps matching TRBD1 (6 bases). This CDR3 comprises 14 residues. The V end was cut by 2 bases, the J end by 1 base, with 9 bases between. Germline V gene lookup returns CDR1 MDHEN and CDR2 SYDVKM. CDR3 coding DNA: TGTGCCAGCAGTTTAAGGACAGCGTCCTACGAGCAGTACTTC. Its translation: CASSLRTASYEQYF. The full variable domain, completed using reference TRBV28 and TRBJ2-7, is DVKVTQSSRYLVKRTGEKVFLECVQDMDHENMFWYRQDPGLGLRLIYFSYDVKMKEKGDIPEGYSVSREKKERFSLILESASTNQTSMYLCASSLRTASYEQYFGPGTRLTVT.

The chain carries TRBV2 and TRBJ2-5, with 14 bases that match TRBD2. This CDR3 has 15 residues. The V and J ends lost 4 bases and 7 bases, in that order; junction bases with no gene match: 5. Germline loops: CDR1 SNHLY, CDR2 FYNNEI. The CDR3 spells CASSGLAGGGGTQYF. The CDR3 bases are TGTGCCAGCAGTGGACTAGCGGGAGGGGGCGGGACCCAGTACTTC.